The present entry profiles one TCR beta chain with its context. Its antigen has not been determined. Per-base qualities were not stored, and no clone one base away is much larger. The cohort comprised some 700 healthy bone marrow donors. Cohort members were all nominally healthy when sampled, although unrecorded immune exposures were likely present. The donor tested CMV seropositive, placing the donor among the roughly 270 seropositive members of the cohort. Every donor gave a peripheral blood sample, and the peripheral blood mononuclear cells from that sample were used for TCR beta sequencing. The Qiagen DNeasy Blood Extraction Kit was used to extract genomic DNA from the blood cell samples. The data were taken from a study of cytomegalovirus exposure and HLA in healthy donors (dated 2017 in TCRdb). For context, the study as a whole: An earlier analysis of roughly 630 of the donors reported about 250 Gb of sequence data and 117 million unique TCR beta sequences from 150 million to 200 million T cells. HLA typing covered class I and class II loci at four-digit resolution. A later analysis re-analyzed previously published TCR beta repertoires from roughly 630 donors and added high-resolution HLA genotyping to study TCR occurrence patterns. The number of typed donors differed by locus: 629-630 for A, B, C, DRB1 and DQB1; approximately 520 for DQA1; some 590 for DPA1; and 450 to 480 for DPB1. Every discovery cohort repertoire had been produced on one sequencing platform. Across under 500 genotyped donors of the cohort, an average of about 250,000 unique TCR beta nucleotide sequences per donor were sequenced, and approximately 19% of those sequences were non-productive. Genome-wide SNP genotypes for about 55% of the roughly 670 donors were used in a later genetic analysis, which treated that subset as a discovery cohort. An earlier analysis of fewer than 750 of the donors used high-throughput TCR beta sequencing to judge whether each TCR beta V gene segment behaved as functional or pseudogenic. The aim of the study was to test whether cataloging public T cell receptors could identify signatures of past pathogen exposure. Roughly 300 gigabases of sequencing data and 75 million to 85 million unique TCR sequences made up an early release that covered 500 to 700 HLA-typed donors. In the later analysis, no new phenotypic data were used to find candidate immune exposures; instead, reliance was placed on TCR beta sequences and their occurrence across donors. Donor age, sex, ethnicity and CMV serostatus were collected together with the repertoire data. The T cell repertoires of 666 subjects were profiled by immunosequencing and related to cytomegalovirus serostatus. A separate validation cohort of approximately 120 different subjects was used in addition to the approximately 640-subject first cohort. Several DR-DQ haplotypes were treated as single units for association and clustering because of strong linkage in the cohort. Among the roughly 430 genotyped donors, around 81% belonged to the genetic ancestry cluster associated with self-reported Caucasian donors. High-throughput TCR immunosequencing, statistical association of individual TCRs with disease status, and machine learning were combined to predict cytomegalovirus infection status.

CDR1 and CDR2, per the germline V gene (reference sequence), are LNHDA and SQIVND. Trimming at the junction amounts to 1 base on V and 3 bases on J, and the germline ends lie 9 bases apart. The cysteine opens and the phenylalanine closes a CDR3 of 15 amino acids. Kept here is only the CDR3 DNA, which spans 45 bases and is read in frame from base 1. The library was produced with the immunoSEQ multiplex PCR assay. A mixture of 60 forward primers for TCR Vbeta segments and 13 reverse primers for TCR Jbeta segments was used in the multiplex PCR. Amplification of the CDR3 region of rearranged TCR beta genes was performed with a multiplex PCR assay on genomic DNA. Amplified TCR beta libraries were sequenced as 87-base-pair reads on the Illumina HiSeq System. In the original analysis: A later analysis counted some 74 million unique TCR beta chains across the 670 or so repertoires, and around 12 million of these chains were shared by at least two donors. Raw reads were error-corrected and collapsed into unique sequences with a nearest-neighbor algorithm that merged closely related sequences to remove PCR and sequencing errors. CDR3 sequences were aligned to IMGT reference sequences to assign V, D and J gene segments. For a sequence to be retained, a match of at least six nucleotides to both a V gene segment and a J gene segment was required. Rearrangements were called productive when the CDR3 lacked stop codons and stayed in frame with V and J; all others were non-productive. CDR3 was defined according to IMGT convention as the region running from the second conserved V-encoded cysteine to the conserved J-encoded phenylalanine. The earlier analysis of 500 to 650 of the donors excluded any sequence lacking an unambiguous match to a single V gene segment. An earlier analysis of about 600 of the donors called V segments functional above 56.7% productive rearrangements and segregating when the between-donor standard deviation exceeded 5%. A statistical classification framework was built for diagnosing cytomegalovirus status from the catalog of TCR beta chain sequences. In a later analysis, TCR nucleotide sequences were compared against IMGT/GENE-DB human TR gene sequences so that V and J genes could be assigned. The TCRdist pipeline was used in a later analysis to assign CDR3 sequences and most-parsimonious VDJ recombination scenarios. A later analysis defined each TCR beta chain by its CDR3 amino acid sequence plus V-gene family, and excluded reads lacking a unique V-gene family. A later analysis removed over 500 highly shared, low-generation-probability nucleotide sequences to deal with suspected cross-contamination and a sequencing artifact. For each public chain, a later analysis derived a clonal expansion index from normalized ranks of inferred template counts within each repertoire. In a later analysis, generation probabilities were computed using a VDJ recombination model fitted to out-of-frame rearrangements, and the results were checked against IGoR. A later analysis scored TCR-TCR, TCR-HLA and TCR-CMV co-occurrence with hypergeometric tests, applying a repertoire-size bias correction to TCR pairs. To estimate false discovery rates, a later analysis permuted the HLA or CMV assignments 20 times. A later analysis grouped co-occurring TCRs with DBSCAN, adding TCRdist sequence similarity when clustering within HLA-allele-positive subsets. Repertoires with fewer than 30,000 or more than 120,000 public chains, plus five repertoires with anomalous nucleotide sharing, were excluded from co-occurrence clustering. TCRdb took this table from immuneACCESS and kept in-frame rearrangements with V and J called. Such tables lack part of the clones; where checked against another copy, unresolved V genes explain under half of the gap, and the rest is unexplained. The V and J calls and clone size are taken from that table; D and trimming were inferred from the DNA. The sample table contains more than 100,000 clones; only one count was recorded for about three quarters of them. In total, the top ten clones hold approximately 4% of the sample.

What the work shows at the level of the full study, not this receptor alone: Some IMGT-functional V segments, including TRBV6-2 and TRBV6-3, could not be told apart with the 87-base-pair reads, so those segments were excluded. A later analysis associated some 17,000 TCR beta sequences with specific HLA alleles at a false discovery rate of 0.05. In a later genetic analysis, a missense DCLRE1C variant was associated with V-gene and J-gene trimming of TCR beta chains, and the association was replicated in an independent cohort. Roughly uniform sequencing depth across donors was assumed in presence/absence analyses, although this assumption may not hold. Most CMV-associated TCR beta chains appeared to be HLA-restricted in a later analysis, and the HLA associations seemed to be driven largely by CMV exposure. A few of the identified cytomegalovirus-associated TCR beta chains were confirmed in vitro to be specific for cytomegalovirus antigens. The authors suggested that the approach could potentially be generalized to other disease states and immunological phenotypes. Several of the top co-occurrence clusters appeared to be linked to parvovirus B19, influenza, CMV and Epstein-Barr virus, according to a later analysis. In a later analysis, the rate of TCR association differed among HLA loci, with DRB1 alleles having the most associated TCRs and HLA-C alleles having the fewest. For the cohort, immune exposure information was limited to CMV serostatus. Across donors, most TCR sequences were observed very rarely, whereas some public TCRs were present in many individuals. When HLA alleles, especially DR and DQ, strongly co-occurred, attributing TCR associations to individual alleles was difficult. Compared with equally common non-associated chains, HLA-associated TCR beta chains in a later analysis were more clonally expanded and had lower generation probabilities. In an earlier analysis of 450 to 750 of the donors, most TCR beta V segments appeared in productive rearrangements about 90% or about 30% of the time, broadly matching IMGT annotations. A cluster of highly shared sequence variants was judged likely to be a technical artifact of the sequencing pipeline. HLA typing was unavailable for some donors at each locus, so association tests used only the typed subset. Linkage disequilibrium might explain the correlated functional status among segregating V segments, but an unknown experimental factor could not be excluded. In both the original and validation cohorts, the classifier was reported to diagnose cytomegalovirus status with high specificity and sensitivity. A total of fewer than 200 TCR beta chains were listed by the study as associated with cytomegalovirus. Because counts were too low, about 18 rarely observed V segments, including chromosome 9 orphons, were excluded from the earlier analysis of 587 of the donors. In a later genetic analysis, fewer N-insertions in productive TCRs were reported among donors in an Asian-associated ancestry cluster than the roughly 640-donor mean. The cohort was sequenced for TCR beta chains only, and without alpha or paired-chain data the features that could be detected were limited. A further reported finding was that TCR beta sequences accurately predicted the HLA-A and HLA-B alleles for most subjects in the first cohort.

The sequence derives from a man aged 50 to 59 in good health and CMV-seropositive. Sequencing was done on a sample of PBMCs. The chain is encoded by TRBV19 joined to TRBJ2-2; the D gene cannot be resolved reliably. The nucleotide sequence is given as TGTGCCAGTAGTATAGGGCAACGATACACCGGGGAGCTGTTTTTT. Its protein product is CASSIGQRYTGELFF.